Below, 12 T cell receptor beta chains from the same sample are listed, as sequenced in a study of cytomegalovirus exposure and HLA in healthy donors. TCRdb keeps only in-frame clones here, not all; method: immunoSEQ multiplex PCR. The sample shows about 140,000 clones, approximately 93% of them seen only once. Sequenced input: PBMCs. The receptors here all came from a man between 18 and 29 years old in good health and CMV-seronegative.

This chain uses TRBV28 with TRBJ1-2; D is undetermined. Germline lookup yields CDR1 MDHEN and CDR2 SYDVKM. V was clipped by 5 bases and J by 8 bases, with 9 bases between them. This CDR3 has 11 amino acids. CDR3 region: CASSLETGYTF. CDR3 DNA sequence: TGTGCCAGCAGTCTCGAGACAGGCTACACCTTC.

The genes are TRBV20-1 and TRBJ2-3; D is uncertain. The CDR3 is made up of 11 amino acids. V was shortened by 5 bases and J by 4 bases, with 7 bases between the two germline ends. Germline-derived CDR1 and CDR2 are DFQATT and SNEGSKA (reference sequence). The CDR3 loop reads CSAAAADTQYF. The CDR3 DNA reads TGCAGTGCTGCTGCGGCAGATACGCAGTATTTT.

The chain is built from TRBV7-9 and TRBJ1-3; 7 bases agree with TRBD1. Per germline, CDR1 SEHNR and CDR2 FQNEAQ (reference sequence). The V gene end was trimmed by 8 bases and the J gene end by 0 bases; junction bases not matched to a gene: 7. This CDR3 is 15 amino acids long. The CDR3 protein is CASGLRTGSGNTIYF. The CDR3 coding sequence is TGTGCCAGCGGACTTAGGACAGGCTCTGGAAACACCATATATTTT.

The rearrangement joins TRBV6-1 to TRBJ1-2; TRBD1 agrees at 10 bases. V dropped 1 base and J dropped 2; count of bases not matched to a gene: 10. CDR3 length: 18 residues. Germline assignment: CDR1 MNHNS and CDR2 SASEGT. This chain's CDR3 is CASSEGGDRDRGNYGYTF. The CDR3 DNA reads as TGTGCCAGCAGTGAAGGAGGAGACCGGGACAGGGGCAACTATGGCTACACCTTC.

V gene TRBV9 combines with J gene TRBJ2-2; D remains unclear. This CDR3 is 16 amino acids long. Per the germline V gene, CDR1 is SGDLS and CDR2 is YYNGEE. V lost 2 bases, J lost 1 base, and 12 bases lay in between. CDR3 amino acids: CASSVALSGNTGELFF. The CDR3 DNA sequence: TGTGCCAGCAGCGTGGCACTAAGTGGGAACACCGGGGAGCTGTTTTTT. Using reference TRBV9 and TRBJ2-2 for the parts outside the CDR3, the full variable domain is DSGVTQTPKHLITATGQRVTLRCSPRSGDLSVYWYQQSLDQGLQFLIQYYNGEERAKGNILERFSAQQFPDLHSELNLSSLELGDSALYFCASSVALSGNTGELFFGEGSRLTVL.

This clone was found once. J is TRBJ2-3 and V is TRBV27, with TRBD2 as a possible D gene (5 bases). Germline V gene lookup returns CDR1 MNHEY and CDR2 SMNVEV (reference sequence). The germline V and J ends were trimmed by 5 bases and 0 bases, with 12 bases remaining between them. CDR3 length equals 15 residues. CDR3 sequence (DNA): TGTGCCAGCAGTAAGGGCAGGACTAGCACAGATACGCAGTATTTT. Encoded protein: CASSKGRTSTDTQYF.

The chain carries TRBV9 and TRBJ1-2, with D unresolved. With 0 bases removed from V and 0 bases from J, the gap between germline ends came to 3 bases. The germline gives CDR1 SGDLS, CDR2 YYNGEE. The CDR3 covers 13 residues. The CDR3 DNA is TGTGCCAGCAGCGTAGACACTAACTATGGCTACACCTTC. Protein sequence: CASSVDTNYGYTF.

The CDR3 region has the DNA TGTGCCAGCAGTTTCTCCGAGGCTATGAACACTGAAGCTTTCTTT. Protein product: CASSFSEAMNTEAFF. The chain combines TRBV27 with TRBJ1-1; D gene ambiguous. The germline CDR1 and CDR2 sequences are MNHEY and SMNVEV (reference sequence). Trimming took off 3 bases at V and 0 bases at J, with 11 bases between the two ends. CDR3 length: 15 amino acids.

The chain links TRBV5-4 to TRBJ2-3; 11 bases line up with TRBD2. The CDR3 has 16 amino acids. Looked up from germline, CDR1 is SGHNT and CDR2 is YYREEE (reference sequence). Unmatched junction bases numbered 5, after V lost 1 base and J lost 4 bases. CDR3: CASSLISGGAADTQYF. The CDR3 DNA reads TGTGCCAGCAGCTTGATTAGCGGGGGGGCAGCAGATACGCAGTATTTT.

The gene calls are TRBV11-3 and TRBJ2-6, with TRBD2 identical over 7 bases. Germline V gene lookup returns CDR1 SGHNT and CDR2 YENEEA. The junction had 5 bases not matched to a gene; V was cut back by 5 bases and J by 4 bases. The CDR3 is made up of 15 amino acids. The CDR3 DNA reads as TGTGCCAGCAGCCCGGGGGGATCGGGGGCCAACGTCCTGACTTTC. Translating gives CASSPGGSGANVLTF.

The CDR3 region has the DNA TGTGCCAGCTCACGTATTCACACCGGGGAGCTGTTTTTT. Protein sequence: CASSRIHTGELFF. The chain recombines TRBV18 with TRBJ2-2; D gene uncertain. CDR3 length equals 13 residues. The ends were cut back, 4 bases at V and 3 bases at J, with 6 bases in the middle. Looked up from germline, CDR1 is KGHSH and CDR2 is LQKENI.

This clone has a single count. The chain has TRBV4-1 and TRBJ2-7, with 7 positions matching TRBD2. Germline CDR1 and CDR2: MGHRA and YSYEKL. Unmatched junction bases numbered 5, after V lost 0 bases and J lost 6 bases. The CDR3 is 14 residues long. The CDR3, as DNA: TGCGCCAGCAGCCAAGACTGGGGGGGGAGCGAGCAGTACTTC. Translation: CASSQDWGGSEQYF.